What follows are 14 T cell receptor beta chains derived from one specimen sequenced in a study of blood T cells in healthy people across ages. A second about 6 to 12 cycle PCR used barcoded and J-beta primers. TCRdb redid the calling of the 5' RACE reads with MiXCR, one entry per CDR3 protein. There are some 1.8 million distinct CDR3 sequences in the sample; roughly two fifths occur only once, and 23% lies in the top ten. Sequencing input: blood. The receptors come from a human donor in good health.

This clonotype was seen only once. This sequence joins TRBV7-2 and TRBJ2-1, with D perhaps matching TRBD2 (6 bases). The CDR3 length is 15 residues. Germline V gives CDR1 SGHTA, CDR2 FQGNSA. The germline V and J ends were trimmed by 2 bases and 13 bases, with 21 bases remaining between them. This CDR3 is CASSLLYGGGETQFF. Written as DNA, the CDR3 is TGTGCCAGCAGCTTATTATACGGGGGAGGAGAGACCCAGTTCTTC.

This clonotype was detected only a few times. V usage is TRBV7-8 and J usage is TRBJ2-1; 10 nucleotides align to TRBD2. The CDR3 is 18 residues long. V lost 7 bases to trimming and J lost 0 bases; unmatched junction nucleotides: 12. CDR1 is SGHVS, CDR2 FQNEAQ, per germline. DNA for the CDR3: TGTGCCAGCACCTCCCCTAGCGGGGGCCTGAGCTCCTACAATGAGCAGTTCTTC. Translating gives CASTSPSGGLSSYNEQFF.

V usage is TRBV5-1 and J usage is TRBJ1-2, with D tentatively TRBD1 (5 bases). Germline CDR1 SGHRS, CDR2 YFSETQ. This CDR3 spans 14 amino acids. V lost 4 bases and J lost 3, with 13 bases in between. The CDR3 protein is CASSHGGLDYGYTF. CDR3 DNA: TGCGCCAGCAGCCATGGGGGTTTGGACTATGGCTACACCTTC.

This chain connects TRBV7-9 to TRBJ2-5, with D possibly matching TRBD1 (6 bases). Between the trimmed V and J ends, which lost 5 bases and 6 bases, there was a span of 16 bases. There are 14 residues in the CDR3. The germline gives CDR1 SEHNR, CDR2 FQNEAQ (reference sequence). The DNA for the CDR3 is TGTGCCAGCAGCCCTATTTACAGGGCCAAGACCCAGTACTTC. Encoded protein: CASSPIYRAKTQYF.

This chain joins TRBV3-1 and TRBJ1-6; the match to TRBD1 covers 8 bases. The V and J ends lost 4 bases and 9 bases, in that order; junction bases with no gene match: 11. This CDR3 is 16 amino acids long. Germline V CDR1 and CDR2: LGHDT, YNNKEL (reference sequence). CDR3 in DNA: TGTGCCAGCAGCCTCGGGACAGGTGGGATCTCTTCACCCCTCCACTTT. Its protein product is CASSLGTGGISSPLHF.

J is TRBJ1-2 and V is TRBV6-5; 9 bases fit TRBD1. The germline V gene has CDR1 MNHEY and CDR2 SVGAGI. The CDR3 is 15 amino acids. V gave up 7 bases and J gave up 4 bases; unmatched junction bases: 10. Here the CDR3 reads CASIQGTGRAYGYTF. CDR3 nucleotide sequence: TGTGCCAGCATCCAAGGGACAGGGCGAGCCTATGGCTACACCTTC.

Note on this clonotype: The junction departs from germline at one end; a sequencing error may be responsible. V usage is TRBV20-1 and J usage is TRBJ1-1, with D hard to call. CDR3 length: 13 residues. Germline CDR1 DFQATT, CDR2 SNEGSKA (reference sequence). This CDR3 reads CSAPFDLKTEAFF. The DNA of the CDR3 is TGCAGTGCCCCCTTCGATTTGAAAACTGAAGCTTTCTTT.

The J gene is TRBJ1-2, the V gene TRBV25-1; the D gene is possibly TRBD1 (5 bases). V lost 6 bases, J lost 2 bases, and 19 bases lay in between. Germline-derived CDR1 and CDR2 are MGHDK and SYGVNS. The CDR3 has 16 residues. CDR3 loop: CASSIGRTWGNYGYTF. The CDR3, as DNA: TGTGCCAGCAGCATTGGAAGAACCTGGGGGAACTATGGCTACACCTTC.

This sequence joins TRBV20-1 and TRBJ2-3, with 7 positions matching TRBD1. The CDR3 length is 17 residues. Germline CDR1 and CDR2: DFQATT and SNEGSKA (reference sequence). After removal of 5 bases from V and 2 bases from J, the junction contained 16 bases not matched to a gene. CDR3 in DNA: TGCAGTGCTCCCGCCCTTCCCCGGGACAGTTACACAGATACGCAGTATTTT. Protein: CSAPALPRDSYTDTQYF.

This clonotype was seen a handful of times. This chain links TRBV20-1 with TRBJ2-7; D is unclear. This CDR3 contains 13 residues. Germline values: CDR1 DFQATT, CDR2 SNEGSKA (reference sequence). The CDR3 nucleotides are TGCAGGGCCACTAAGGAAGGGAATTACGAGCAGTACTTC. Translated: CRATKEGNYEQYF.

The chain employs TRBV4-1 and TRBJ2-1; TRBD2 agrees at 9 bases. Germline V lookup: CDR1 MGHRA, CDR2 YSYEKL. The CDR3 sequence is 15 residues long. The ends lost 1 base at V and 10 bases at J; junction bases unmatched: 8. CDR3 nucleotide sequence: TGCGCCAGCAGCCAAGCCCGCGGGGGGGCGCGAGAGCAGTTCTTC. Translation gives CASSQARGGAREQFF.

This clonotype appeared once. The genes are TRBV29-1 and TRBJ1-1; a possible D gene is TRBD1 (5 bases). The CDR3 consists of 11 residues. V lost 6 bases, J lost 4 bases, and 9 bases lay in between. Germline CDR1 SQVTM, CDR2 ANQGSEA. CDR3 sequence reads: CSVVDSTEAFF. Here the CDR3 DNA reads TGCAGCGTAGTTGACAGCACTGAAGCTTTCTTT. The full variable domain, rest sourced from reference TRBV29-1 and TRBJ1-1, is SAVISQKPSRDICQRGTSLTIQCQVDSQVTMMFWYRQQPGQSLTLIATANQGSEATYESGFVIDKFPISRPNLTFSTLTVSNMSPEDSSIYLCSVVDSTEAFFGQGTRLTVV.

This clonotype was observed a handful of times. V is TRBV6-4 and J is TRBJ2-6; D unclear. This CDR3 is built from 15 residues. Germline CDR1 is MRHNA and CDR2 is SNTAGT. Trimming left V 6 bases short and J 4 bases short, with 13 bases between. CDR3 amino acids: CASSPTDSGANVLTF. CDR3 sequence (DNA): TGTGCCAGCAGCCCTACAGATTCCGGGGCCAACGTCCTGACTTTC.

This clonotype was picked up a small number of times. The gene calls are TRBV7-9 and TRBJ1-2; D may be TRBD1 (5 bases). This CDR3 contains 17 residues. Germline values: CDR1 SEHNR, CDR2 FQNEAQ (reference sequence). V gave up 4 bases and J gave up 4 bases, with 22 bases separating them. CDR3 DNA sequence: TGTGCCAGCAGCTCACCTAACGGACACTCCAGGGCCTATGGCTACACCTTC. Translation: CASSSPNGHSRAYGYTF.